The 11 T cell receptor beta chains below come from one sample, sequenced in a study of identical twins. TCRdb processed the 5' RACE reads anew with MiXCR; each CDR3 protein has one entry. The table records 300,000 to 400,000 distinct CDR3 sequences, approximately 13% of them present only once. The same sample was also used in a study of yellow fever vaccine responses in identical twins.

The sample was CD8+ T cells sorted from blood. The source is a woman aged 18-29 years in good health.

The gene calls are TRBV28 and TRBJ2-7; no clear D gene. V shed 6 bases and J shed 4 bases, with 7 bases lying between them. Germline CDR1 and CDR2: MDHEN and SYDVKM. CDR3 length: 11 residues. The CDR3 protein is CASSGTYEQYF. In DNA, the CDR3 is TGTGCCAGCAGCGGAACTTACGAGCAGTACTTC.

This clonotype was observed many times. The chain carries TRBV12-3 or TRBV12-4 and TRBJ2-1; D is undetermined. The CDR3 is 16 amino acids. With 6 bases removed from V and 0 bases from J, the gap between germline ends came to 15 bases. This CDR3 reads CASSSGGFASYNEQFF. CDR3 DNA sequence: TGTGCCAGCAGCTCCGGTGGGTTCGCCTCCTACAATGAGCAGTTCTTC.

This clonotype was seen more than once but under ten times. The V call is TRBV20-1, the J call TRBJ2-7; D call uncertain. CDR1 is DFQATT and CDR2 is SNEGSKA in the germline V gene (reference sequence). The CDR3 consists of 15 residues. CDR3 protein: CCARAAGLSSYEQYV. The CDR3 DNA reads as TGCTGTGCTAGAGCCGCAGGTCTGAGCTCCTACGAGCAGTACGTC.

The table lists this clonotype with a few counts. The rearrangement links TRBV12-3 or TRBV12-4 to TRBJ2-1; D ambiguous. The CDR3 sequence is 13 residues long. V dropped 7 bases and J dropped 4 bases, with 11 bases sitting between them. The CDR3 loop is CASMGLPYNEQFF. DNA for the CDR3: TGTGCCAGCATGGGCCTCCCGTACAATGAGCAGTTCTTC.

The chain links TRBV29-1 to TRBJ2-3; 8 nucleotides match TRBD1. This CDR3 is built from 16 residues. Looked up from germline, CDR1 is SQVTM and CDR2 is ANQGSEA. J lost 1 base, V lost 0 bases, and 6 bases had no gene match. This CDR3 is CSVEDRDRPRTDTQYF. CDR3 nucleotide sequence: TGCAGCGTTGAAGATAGGGACAGGCCCCGCACAGATACGCAGTATTTT.

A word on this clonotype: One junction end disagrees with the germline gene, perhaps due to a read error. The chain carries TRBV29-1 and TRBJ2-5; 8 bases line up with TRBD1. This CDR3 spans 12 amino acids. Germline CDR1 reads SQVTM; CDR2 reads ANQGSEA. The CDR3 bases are TGCAGCGTTGTGGGGACAGGCGGCACCCTGGACTTC. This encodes CSVVGTGGTLDF.

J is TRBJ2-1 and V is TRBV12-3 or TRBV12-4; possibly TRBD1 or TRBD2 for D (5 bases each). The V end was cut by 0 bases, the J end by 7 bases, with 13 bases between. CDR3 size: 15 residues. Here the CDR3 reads CASSLAGDPRNEQFF. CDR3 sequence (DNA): TGTGCCAGCAGTTTAGCTGGGGACCCGCGAAATGAGCAGTTCTTC.

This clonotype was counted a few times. The DNA for the CDR3 is TGTGCCAGCACTCTGAGACAGGGAGGTTCACCCCTCCACTTT. Amino acids: CASTLRQGGSPLHF. V and J are TRBV12-3 or TRBV12-4 and TRBJ1-6; 7 nucleotides match TRBD1. The J segment lost 9 bases and the V segment lost 7 bases, leaving 9 bases of the junction unmatched. The CDR3 sequence is 14 residues long.

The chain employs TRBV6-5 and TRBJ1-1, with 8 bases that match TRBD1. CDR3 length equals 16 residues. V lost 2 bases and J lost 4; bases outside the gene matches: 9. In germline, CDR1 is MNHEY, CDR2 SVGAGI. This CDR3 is CASSYNPGGEGTEAFF. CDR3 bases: TGTGCCAGCAGTTACAATCCAGGGGGCGAGGGCACTGAAGCTTTCTTT.

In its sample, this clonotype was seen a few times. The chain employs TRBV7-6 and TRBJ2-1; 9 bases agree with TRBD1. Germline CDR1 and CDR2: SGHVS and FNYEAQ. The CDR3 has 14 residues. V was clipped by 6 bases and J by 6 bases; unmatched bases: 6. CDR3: CASRKDRGGNEQFF. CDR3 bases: TGTGCCAGCAGAAAGGACAGGGGTGGCAATGAGCAGTTCTTC.

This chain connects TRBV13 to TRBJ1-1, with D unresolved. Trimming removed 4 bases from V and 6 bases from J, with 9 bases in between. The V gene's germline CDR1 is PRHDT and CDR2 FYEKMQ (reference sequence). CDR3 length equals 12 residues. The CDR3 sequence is CASSYGLPEAFF. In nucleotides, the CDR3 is TGTGCCAGCAGCTACGGACTTCCTGAAGCTTTCTTT.